This T cell receptor beta chain was captured by sequencing in a study of blood T cell repertoires in COVID-19. Study background: From T cells, B-cell-depleted T cells, or PBMCs came the material, which was cDNA or gDNA.

The authors' processing: Nucleated cell number was recorded as an estimate derived from reference gene primer amplification. The table came from immunoSEQ multiplex PCR; TCRdb's copy has only in-frame clones and leaves some out. Clonal size and the V and J genes are those of that table, whereas D and trimming came from the DNA. Altogether roughly 120,000 clones are present, approximately 80% being singletons, with the ten largest covering over 6%. Germline V gene lookup returns CDR1 SNHLY and CDR2 FYNNEI. This CDR3 contains 14 residues. V shed 4 bases and J 4 bases; nucleotides not matched to a gene: 5.

The sequenced sample consisted of peripheral blood. The TCR comes from a man between 65 and 85 years old with active or convalescent COVID-19. The rearrangement uses TRBV2 and TRBJ2-7, with 9 bases that match TRBD1. CDR3 protein: CASSGDRVTYEQYF. As DNA, the CDR3 is TGTGCCAGCAGTGGGGACAGGGTTACGTACGAGCAGTACTTC. Complete variable domain (other parts from reference TRBV2 and TRBJ2-7): EPEVTQTPSHQVTQMGQEVILRCVPISNHLYFYWYRQILGQKVEFLVSFYNNEISEKSEIFDDQFSVERPDGSNFTLKIRSTKLEDSAMYFCASSGDRVTYEQYFGPGTRLTVT.